A single sample gave rise to the 22 T cell receptor beta chains below, sequenced in a study of PD-L1 blockade in urothelial cancer. Documented time point: peripheral blood 6 weeks after treatment start. Here immunoSEQ multiplex PCR was the method, and the copy in TCRdb shows in-frame clones only, minus some. This table has about 120,000 clones, around 89% appearing once. This specimen consisted of PBMCs, obtained around atezolizumab (anti-PD-L1) treatment. Receptor source: a man aged 55 to 70 with urothelial cancer.

The chain uses TRBV28 and TRBJ1-4, with 10 positions matching TRBD1. The CDR3 has 18 amino acids. V dropped 5 bases and J dropped 1; count of bases not matched to a gene: 10. Germline CDR1 MDHEN, CDR2 SYDVKM. Written as DNA, the CDR3 is TGTGCCAGCAGTAATAGACAGGGGGCGCAAATAACTAATGAAAAACTGTTTTTT. It yields the protein CASSNRQGAQITNEKLFF.

A single count supports this clone. The chain joins TRBV30 to TRBJ1-2; D is unclear. This CDR3 has 13 residues. CDR1 and CDR2 (germline): GTSNPN, SVGIG (reference sequence). The V end was cut by 3 bases, the J end by 5 bases, with 13 bases between. The CDR3, as DNA: TGTGCCTGGAGGGAGGCGAACGGGTATGGCTACACCTTC. It yields the protein CAWREANGYGYTF.

V and J are TRBV30 and TRBJ1-2; 8 bases agree with TRBD1. J was trimmed by 7 bases and V by 1 base; bases with no gene match: 5. The germline CDR1 and CDR2 sequences are GTSNPN and SVGIG (reference sequence). The CDR3 is 13 residues long. The CDR3 DNA sequence: TGTGCCTGGAGTGGGACAGGGAGACTTGGCTACACCTTC. It yields the protein CAWSGTGRLGYTF.

The rearrangement links TRBV10-2 to TRBJ1-1, with no clear D. Germline lookup yields CDR1 WSHSY and CDR2 SAAADI. The CDR3 has 14 amino acids. Trimming took off 3 bases at V and 3 bases at J, with 11 bases between the two ends. CDR3 sequence (DNA): TGCGCCAGCAGTGACAGAGGGTGGGACACTGAAGCTTTCTTT. Residues: CASSDRGWDTEAFF.

The rearrangement joins TRBV6-5 to TRBJ2-7, with 9 bases identical to TRBD1. CDR3 length: 15 amino acids. Germline CDR1 and CDR2: MNHEY and SVGAGI. The J segment lost 5 bases and the V segment lost 6 bases, leaving 11 bases of the junction unmatched. CDR3: CASSAEGTGSHEQYF. DNA of the CDR3: TGTGCCAGCAGCGCAGAAGGGACAGGGTCTCACGAGCAGTACTTC.

The table lists this clone with a count of one. The chain couples TRBV11-2 to TRBJ2-5, with 7 bases identical to TRBD2. CDR1 SGHAT and CDR2 FQNNGV come from the germline V gene. The CDR3 contains 13 residues. Trimming took 7 bases from V and 1 from J; bases not matched to a gene: 3. The CDR3: CASTRGVQETQYF. CDR3 sequence (DNA): TGTGCCAGCACTCGGGGGGTCCAAGAGACCCAGTACTTC.

The rearrangement links TRBV19 to TRBJ2-1; D is possibly TRBD2 (6 bases). This CDR3 has 17 residues. Germline V gene lookup returns CDR1 LNHDA and CDR2 SQIVND (reference sequence). V was cut by 4 bases and J by 9 bases, with 25 bases left in between. The CDR3 reads CASSTYPGLPKPSEQFF. The CDR3 region has the DNA TGTGCCAGTAGTACCTATCCGGGACTGCCGAAACCTAGTGAGCAGTTCTTC.

This chain links TRBV5-1 with TRBJ1-5, with TRBD1 as a possible D gene (5 bases). This CDR3 has 17 amino acids. Germline V gene data show CDR1 as SGHRS and CDR2 as YFSETQ. Trimming removed 0 bases from V and 2 bases from J, with 15 bases in between. CDR3: CASSLGPQGLGNQPQHF. CDR3 in DNA: TGCGCCAGCAGCTTGGGGCCCCAGGGACTCGGCAATCAGCCCCAGCATTTT.

This sequence joins TRBV23-1 and TRBJ1-6; tentatively, D is TRBD1 (5 bases). TRBV23-1 is an open reading frame whose function is uncertain. The CDR3 extends over 16 amino acids. The ends were cut back, 1 base at V and 10 bases at J, with 17 bases in the middle. CDR3 bases: TGCGCCAGCAGTCAATTAGGACAACCTAAGGCCTCACCCCTCCACTTT. Amino acids: CASSQLGQPKASPLHF.

This clone was picked up a small number of times. J is TRBJ1-2 and V is TRBV5-1; D may be TRBD1 (6 bases). Trimming left V 3 bases short and J 8 bases short, with 14 bases between. The length of the CDR3 is 13 residues. Germline V gene sequence: CDR1 SGHRS, CDR2 YFSETQ. CDR3 sequence: CASSSIRGEGYTF. CDR3 bases: TGCGCCAGCAGCTCGATCAGGGGAGAAGGCTACACCTTC.

The chain recombines TRBV5-1 with TRBJ2-2, with D unclear. The CDR3 consists of 14 residues. Trimming stripped 0 bases from V and 0 bases from J, with 3 bases between. The V gene's germline CDR1 is SGHRS and CDR2 YFSETQ. CDR3 in amino acids: CASSLDTNTGELFF. DNA of the CDR3: TGCGCCAGCAGCTTGGACACGAACACCGGGGAGCTGTTTTTT.

This chain connects TRBV5-4 to TRBJ2-3, with 12 bases lining up with TRBD2. Germline CDR1 SGHNT, CDR2 YYREEE (reference sequence). Germline trimming cut 6 bases from V and 5 bases from J; bases unmatched to any gene: 10. This CDR3 contains 16 residues. In DNA form, the CDR3 reads TGTGCCAGCACCCCTAGCGGGGGGGCCGGAGGAGATACGCAGTATTTT. Residues: CASTPSGGAGGDTQYF.

The sample holds one count of this clone. The chain joins TRBV10-1 to TRBJ2-5; D gene uncertain. The V and J ends lost 4 bases and 3 bases respectively, with 9 bases between them. The germline V gene encodes CDR1 WNHNN and CDR2 SYGVQD (reference sequence). This CDR3 region has 13 residues. The CDR3 reads CASSGVREETQYF. CDR3 nucleotides: TGCGCCAGCAGTGGCGTCCGAGAAGAGACCCAGTACTTC.

The J gene is TRBJ2-7, the V gene TRBV27; 12 nucleotides agree with TRBD2. J was trimmed by 0 bases and V by 3 bases; bases with no gene match: 6. CDR1 is MNHEY, CDR2 SMNVEV, per germline (reference sequence). There are 17 residues in the CDR3. In DNA form, the CDR3 reads TGTGCCAGCAGTTTGACTAGCGGGAGAATCAACTCCTACGAGCAGTACTTC. Translated: CASSLTSGRINSYEQYF.

The chain couples TRBV15 to TRBJ2-5; D call uncertain. V was pared by 6 bases and J by 1 base, with 9 bases between. Germline V lookup: CDR1 LNHNV, CDR2 YYDKDF (reference sequence). The CDR3 consists of 13 residues. CDR3 nucleotide sequence: TGTGCCACCAGTATCGGGTTCCAAGAGACCCAGTACTTC. This translates into CATSIGFQETQYF.

The chain recombines TRBV20-1 with TRBJ1-5, with D unresolved. The CDR3 runs to 11 residues. V lost 1 base to trimming and J lost 9 bases, with 7 bases between them. Germline V gives CDR1 DFQATT, CDR2 SNEGSKA (reference sequence). The CDR3 DNA reads TGCAGTGCTAGAGCTGGCCGGCCCCAGCATTTT. The encoded protein is CSARAGRPQHF.

The rearrangement joins TRBV11-2 to TRBJ1-5, with a possible D match to TRBD1 (6 bases). Germline lookup yields CDR1 SGHAT and CDR2 FQNNGV. Trimming took off 5 bases at V and 7 bases at J, with 12 bases between the two ends. The CDR3 loop spans 13 amino acids. The CDR3 is CASSTGQQQPQHF. The CDR3 DNA sequence: TGTGCCAGCAGCACCGGACAGCAGCAGCCCCAGCATTTT.

The chain carries TRBV25-1 and TRBJ1-1; 9 nucleotides agree with TRBD1. The germline V gene encodes CDR1 MGHDK and CDR2 SYGVNS. V was clipped by 6 bases and J by 4 bases; unmatched bases: 3. The CDR3 extends over 13 amino acids. CDR3 in DNA: TGTGCCAGCAGACAACAGGGGGCCACTGAAGCTTTCTTT. This gives the protein CASRQQGATEAFF.

The V gene is TRBV23-1, the J gene TRBJ2-1; weak D call: TRBD2 (6 bases). TRBV23-1 is annotated as an ORF whose role is uncertain. Trimming cost V 2 bases and J 3 bases, with 11 bases left between them. The CDR3 has 15 amino acids. This CDR3 is CASSQQDYLYNEQFF. The CDR3, as DNA: TGCGCCAGCAGTCAACAGGACTACCTCTACAATGAGCAGTTCTTC.

The chain couples TRBV9 to TRBJ2-3; a possible D gene is TRBD2 (5 bases). Germline V CDR1 and CDR2: SGDLS, YYNGEE. V lost 6 bases, J lost 5 bases, and 13 bases lay in between. This CDR3 contains 13 residues. This CDR3 is CASNSGNGDTQYF. In nucleotides, the CDR3 is TGTGCCAGCAATTCCGGGAATGGAGATACGCAGTATTTT.

This clone was picked up one time. The V and J genes are TRBV18 and TRBJ2-5, with 8 bases identical to TRBD1. CDR1 and CDR2 from the germline V gene are KGHSH and LQKENI. V lost 3 bases, J lost 3 bases, and 0 bases stayed unmatched. The CDR3 length is 13 residues. The CDR3 is CASSPGQEETQYF. The CDR3 DNA follows: TGTGCCAGCTCACCGGGACAGGAAGAGACCCAGTACTTC.

This chain uses TRBV7-2 with TRBJ2-5; 14 nucleotides align to TRBD2. Germline V gives CDR1 SGHTA, CDR2 FQGNSA. The CDR3 has 16 amino acids. Trimming took 5 bases from V and 2 from J; bases not matched to a gene: 4. For the CDR3, the DNA is TGTGCCAGCAGCAAAGGACTAGCGGGGGGACAAGAGACCCAGTACTTC. Translation gives CASSKGLAGGQETQYF.